These T cell receptor beta chains were read from a single sample in a study of shared clonotypes between healthy human individuals. This table comes from immunoSEQ multiplex PCR, and its TCRdb copy is limited to in-frame clones, with some not included. The repertoire holds over 2,000,000 clones, with around 93% as singletons. The sequenced sample consisted of naive CD8+ T cells from PBMCs. The source of these receptors is a man aged 18 to 29 in good health. Some clones in this sample may be carry-over from other donors' samples. Both conserved end residues are part of each CDR3. The D gene is left open where the match is weak. Some rows mark clone size as missing; the rest say once, few, many or name a class of expanded clone.

D: TRBD2
V: TRBV19
size: .
J: TRBJ2-5
DNA: TGTGCCAGCCGGGGGTTCCTAGCGGGAGAGGAGACCCAGTACTTC
CDR3: CASRGFLAGEETQYF

D: .
V: TRBV21-1
size: .
J: TRBJ1-2
DNA: TGTGCCAGCAGCCCTGGTTGTCGGATCTATGGCTACACCTTC
CDR3: CASSPGCRIYGYTF

D: .
V: TRBV28
size: .
J: TRBJ1-2
DNA: TGTGCCAGCAGTTTATTGGGTAACGATGGCTACACCTTC
CDR3: CASSLLGNDGYTF

D: .
V: TRBV6-1
size: .
J: TRBJ1-1
DNA: TGTGCCAGCAGTGTTCCGCCCCGGTGGATCACGAACACTGAAGCTTTCTTT
CDR3: CASSVPPRWITNTEAFF

D: TRBD1
V: TRBV4-1
size: once
J: TRBJ2-7
DNA: TGCGCCAGCAGCACCCGACAGGGGGTGATCTACGAGCAGTACTTC
CDR3: CASSTRQGVIYEQYF

D: TRBD1
V: TRBV28
size: .
J: TRBJ2-7
DNA: TGTGCCAGCAGTTTGCCGCCGGGACAGGCAAACTACGAGCAGTACTTC
CDR3: CASSLPPGQANYEQYF

D: TRBD1
V: TRBV7-2
size: .
J: TRBJ2-7
DNA: TGTGCCAGCAGCCCACTCGGGACAGACTATTACGAGCAGTACTTC
CDR3: CASSPLGTDYYEQYF

D: .
V: TRBV27
size: .
J: TRBJ1-6
DNA: TGTGCCAGCAGTTTACAGACCGAGGGACCCCTCCACTTT
CDR3: CASSLQTEGPLHF

D: .
V: TRBV19
size: once
J: TRBJ2-7
DNA: TGTGCCAGTAGCCTAACGTATTCCTACGAGCAGTACTTC
CDR3: CASSLTYSYEQYF

D: TRBD1
V: TRBV28
size: .
J: TRBJ2-3
DNA: TGTGCCAGCAGTTTAGACAGGGGGCTAACAGATACGCAGTATTTT
CDR3: CASSLDRGLTDTQYF

D: .
V: TRBV12-2
size: .
J: TRBJ1-2
DNA: TGTGCAAGTCGCCCCCCTCAGTGGACAGATACCTACTACTATGGCTACACCTTC
CDR3: CASRPPQWTDTYYYGYTF

D: TRBD2
V: TRBV11-2
size: .
J: TRBJ2-7
DNA: TGTGCCAGCAGCTTAGTGGGCGGGAGGTCCCTCGAGCAGTACTTC
CDR3: CASSLVGGRSLEQYF

D: .
V: TRBV19
size: .
J: TRBJ2-7
DNA: TGTGCCAGTAGTATGGGGACACAACTGTACGAGCAGTACTTC
CDR3: CASSMGTQLYEQYF

D: .
V: TRBV28
size: .
J: TRBJ2-1
DNA: TGTGCCACCCGACAGGTTCTATTATTTGTGGATGAGCAGTTCTTC
CDR3: CATRQVLLFVDEQFF

D: .
V: TRBV7-9
size: .
J: TRBJ1-1
DNA: TGTGCCAGCAGCCCCGGGCCCGGAGCTGAAGCTTTCTTT
CDR3: CASSPGPGAEAFF

D: TRBD1
V: TRBV7-6
size: .
J: TRBJ1-4
DNA: TGTGCCAGCAGCCACCGGGACAGCCCTAAACTGTTTTTT
CDR3: CASSHRDSPKLFF

D: .
V: TRBV27
size: .
J: TRBJ1-4
DNA: TGTGCCAGCAGTTTAGGCCTTGGGAATGAAAAACTGTTTTTT
CDR3: CASSLGLGNEKLFF

D: .
V: TRBV27
size: .
J: TRBJ1-1
DNA: TGTGCCAGCAGTTTAGGGACATCGGGGAACACTGAAGCTTTCTTT
CDR3: CASSLGTSGNTEAFF

D: .
V: TRBV7-9
size: .
J: TRBJ2-1
DNA: TGTGCCAGCACCCCCACCGTTCCGGAAAATGAGCAGTTCTTC
CDR3: CASTPTVPENEQFF

D: TRBD2
V: TRBV6-5
size: .
J: TRBJ2-1
DNA: TGTGCCAGCAGTCCACTAGCGGGAGGTGGCAATGAGCAGTTCTTC
CDR3: CASSPLAGGGNEQFF

D: .
V: TRBV4-1
size: .
J: TRBJ2-1
DNA: TGCGCCAGCAGCCTAAGGGAGGCAGGGGGGACCTACAATGAGCAGTTCTTC
CDR3: CASSLREAGGTYNEQFF

D: .
V: TRBV5-5
size: .
J: TRBJ1-1
DNA: TGTGCCAGCAGTTATGGGCCCGAAGCTTTCTTT
CDR3: CASSYGPEAFF

D: .
V: TRBV11-2
size: once
J: TRBJ2-1
DNA: TGTGCCAGCAGCTTAACGCGGGACTACAATGAGCAGTTCTTC
CDR3: CASSLTRDYNEQFF

D: .
V: TRBV19
size: .
J: TRBJ2-1
DNA: TGTGCCAGTAGTATAGACTACAATGAGCAGTTCTTC
CDR3: CASSIDYNEQFF

D: .
V: TRBV9
size: .
J: TRBJ2-3
DNA: TGTGCCAGCAGCGACGGGAGTTCTAGCACAGATACGCAGTATTTT
CDR3: CASSDGSSSTDTQYF

D: .
V: TRBV19
size: .
J: TRBJ2-4
DNA: TGTGCCAGTAGTATGGGGGACGGAATTCAGTACTTC
CDR3: CASSMGDGIQYF

D: TRBD2
V: TRBV9
size: .
J: TRBJ2-5
DNA: TGTGCCAGCAGCGTAGGGACTAGCGACCACCAAGAGACCCAGTACTTC
CDR3: CASSVGTSDHQETQYF

D: .
V: TRBV19
size: .
J: TRBJ2-1
DNA: TGTGCCAGTAGTCCACAGGGTCGGGAGCAGTTCTTC
CDR3: CASSPQGREQFF

D: .
V: TRBV30
size: .
J: TRBJ1-2
DNA: TGTGCCTGGACTCTGGGGATCGGTGGCTACACCTTC
CDR3: CAWTLGIGGYTF

D: .
V: TRBV9
size: .
J: TRBJ1-5
DNA: TGTGCCAGCAGCGAGGGAGGGGGTTCCAATCAGCCCCAGCATTTT
CDR3: CASSEGGGSNQPQHF

D: TRBD1
V: TRBV2
size: .
J: TRBJ2-5
DNA: TGTGCCAGCATTCTGGACAGGGGGCAACAGACCCAGTACTTC
CDR3: CASILDRGQQTQYF

D: .
V: TRBV11-2
size: .
J: TRBJ1-5
DNA: TGTGCCAGCAGCTTATTTGGGGCGGGCAATCAGCCCCAGCATTTT
CDR3: CASSLFGAGNQPQHF

D: .
V: TRBV9
size: .
J: TRBJ2-3
DNA: TGTGCCAGCAGCGGCCAGAGCACAGATACGCAGTATTTT
CDR3: CASSGQSTDTQYF

D: .
V: TRBV10-2
size: .
J: TRBJ2-7
DNA: TGCGCCAGCAGTGAGTCACAAGGTCCCGTGTTTTACGAGCAGTACTTC
CDR3: CASSESQGPVFYEQYF

D: TRBD1
V: TRBV7-9
size: once
J: TRBJ2-5
DNA: TGTGCCAGCAGCCCAACCGCCGACAGGGGTCCACTTGGGACCCAGTACTTC
CDR3: CASSPTADRGPLGTQYF

D: .
V: TRBV7-9
size: .
J: TRBJ2-2
DNA: TGTGCCAGCAGCTGGGGAGGAACCGGGGAGCTGTTTTTT
CDR3: CASSWGGTGELFF

D: TRBD2
V: TRBV11-1
size: .
J: TRBJ2-1
DNA: TGTGCCAGCAGCTTCGCGACGGGGACTAGCGGGAGGGCTGAGCAGTTCTTC
CDR3: CASSFATGTSGRAEQFF

D: .
V: TRBV6-1
size: .
J: TRBJ1-5
DNA: TGTGCCAGCAGTGAGGGCGGCAGGGGATTCAATCAGCCCCAGCATTTT
CDR3: CASSEGGRGFNQPQHF